This T cell receptor (beta chain) was profiled in a study of T cell changes during pregnancy in multiple sclerosis. This clone was seen once. The data were produced by immunoSEQ multiplex PCR, yet TCRdb's version contains in-frame clones alone and is incomplete. This table has 30,000 to 45,000 clones, over 80% appearing once. The germline V gene has CDR1 SNHLY and CDR2 FYNNEI. The V gene lost 0 bases and the J gene lost 9 bases, with 15 bases spanning the gap. CDR3 size: 15 residues. The TCR sequence derives from a female donor with multiple sclerosis, enrolled in a pregnancy study. The chain recombines TRBV2 with TRBJ1-5; TRBD1 might be the D (6 bases). Sequenced here: CD8+ T cells from peripheral blood mononuclear cells, sampled before pregnancy. CDR3 in DNA: TGTGCCAGCAGTGAAGCACAGGGTTCCGAATGGCCCCAGCATTTT. Protein product: CASSEAQGSEWPQHF.